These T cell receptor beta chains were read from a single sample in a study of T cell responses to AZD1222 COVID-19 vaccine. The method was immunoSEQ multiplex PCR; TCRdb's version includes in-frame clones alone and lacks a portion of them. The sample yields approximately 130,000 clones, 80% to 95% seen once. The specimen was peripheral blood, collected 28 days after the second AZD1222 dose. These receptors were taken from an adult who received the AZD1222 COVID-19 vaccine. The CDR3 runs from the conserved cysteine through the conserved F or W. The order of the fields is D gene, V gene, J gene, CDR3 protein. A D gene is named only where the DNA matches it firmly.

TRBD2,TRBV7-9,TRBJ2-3,CASRRLAGEGTDTQYF
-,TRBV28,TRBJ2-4,CASRLGGTGFLAKNIQYF
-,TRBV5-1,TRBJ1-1,CASSLAPGIGTEAFF
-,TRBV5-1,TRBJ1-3,CASSFLGEGNTIYF
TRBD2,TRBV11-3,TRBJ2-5,CASSGGEGLQETQYF
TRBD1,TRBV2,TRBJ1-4,CASSDLRTGALFF
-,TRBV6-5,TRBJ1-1,CASSYSRGTEAFF
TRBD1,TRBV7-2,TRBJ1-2,CASSRAGTGYGYTF
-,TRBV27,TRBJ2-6,CASSSAGANVLTF
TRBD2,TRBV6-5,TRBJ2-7,CASTPGLGPLEQYF
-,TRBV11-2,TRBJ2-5,CASSFGGKETQYF
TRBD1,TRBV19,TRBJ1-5,CASRITGGAWDQPQHF
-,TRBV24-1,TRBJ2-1,CATSDLTKNEQFF
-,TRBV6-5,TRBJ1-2,CASSASIYYGYTF
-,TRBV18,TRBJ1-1,CASSPIAMNTEAFF
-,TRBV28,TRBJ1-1,CASSLAGGLGNTEAFF
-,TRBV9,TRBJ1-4,CASSAGLRDEKLFF
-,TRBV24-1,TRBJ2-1,CATSGLTPSSYNEQFF
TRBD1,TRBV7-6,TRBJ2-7,CASSLGRQGYEQYF
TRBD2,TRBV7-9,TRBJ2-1,CASSLHGTSNNEQFF
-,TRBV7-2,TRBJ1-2,CASSLASTDGYGYTF
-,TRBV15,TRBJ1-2,CATLDSDYGYTF
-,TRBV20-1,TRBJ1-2,CSASTGYTF
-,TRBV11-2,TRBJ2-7,CASSLAGAREQYF
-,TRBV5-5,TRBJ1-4,CASSLVGRSTNEKLFF
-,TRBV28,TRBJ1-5,CASSLGTQPQHF
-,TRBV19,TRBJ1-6,CASSITGGGSPLHF
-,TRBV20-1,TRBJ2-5,CSARRETQYF
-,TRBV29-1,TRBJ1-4,CSGGRSNEKLFF
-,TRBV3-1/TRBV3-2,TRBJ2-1,CASSQNGQNNEQFF
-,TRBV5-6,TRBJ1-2,CASSLANYGYTF